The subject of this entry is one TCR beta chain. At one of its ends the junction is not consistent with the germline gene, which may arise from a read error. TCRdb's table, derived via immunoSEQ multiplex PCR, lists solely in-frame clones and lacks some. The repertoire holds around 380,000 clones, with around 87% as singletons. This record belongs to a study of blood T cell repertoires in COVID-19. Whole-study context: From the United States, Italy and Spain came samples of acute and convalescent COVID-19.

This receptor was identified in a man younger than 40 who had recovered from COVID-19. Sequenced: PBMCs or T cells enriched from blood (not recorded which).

The CDR3, as DNA: TGCGCCAGCACCTTGAGGGGGATTAGCACAGATACGCAGTATTTT. Encoded protein: CASTLRGISTDTQYF. The rearrangement links TRBV5-1 to TRBJ2-3, with D tentatively TRBD1 (6 bases). The CDR3 covers 15 residues. The V gene's germline CDR1 is SGHRS and CDR2 YFSETQ.